This T cell receptor (beta chain) was obtained from a study of technical replicates of blood from four donors. The CDR3 length is 13 residues. After removal of 8 bases from V and 8 bases from J, the junction contained 8 bases not matched to a gene. The germline V gene has CDR1 LNHNV and CDR2 YYDKDF (reference sequence). Produced via immunoSEQ multiplex PCR; TCRdb's table is partial and in-frame only. The data contain under 90,000 clones, more than 95% of them singletons. The clonotype comes from a human donor in good health. This sequence joins TRBV15 and TRBJ1-2; 10 bases are shared with TRBD1. What was sequenced was T cells isolated from PBMCs. DNA for the CDR3: TGTGCCACCCGGACAGGGGGGCTTCGGGGCTACACCTTC. It encodes CATRTGGLRGYTF. The full variable domain, with the rest looked up from reference TRBV15 and TRBJ1-2, is DAMVIQNPRYQVTQFGKPVTLSCSQTLNHNVMYWYQQKSSQAPKLLFHYYDKDFNNEADTPDNFQSRRPNTSFCFLDIRSPGLGDTAMYLCATRTGGLRGYTFGSGTRLTVV.